The rows below give T cell receptor beta chains drawn from one sample of a study of T-cell memory formation after mild COVID-19. TCRdb fed the 5' RACE reads into MiXCR, producing one record per CDR3 protein. The sample records roughly 340,000 distinct CDR3 sequences, around 20% being singletons. The specimen was PBMCs or a T cell subset sorted from them (not recorded which). These receptors were collected from a man aged 18 to 29 who had mild COVID-19 (a few samples of this study predate the infection). Cell type and time point are not known. CDR3s include the opening cysteine and the closing phenylalanine or tryptophan. Fields, in order: V gene, J gene, clone size, D gene, CDR3 DNA, CDR3 protein. A D gene is named only where the DNA matches it firmly. Not every row has a clone size; where given, it reads once, few, many or a size class.

TRBV7-9,TRBJ1-6,-,-,TGTGCCAGCAGTCGCCTCAGGGGCGTAGGGATTAATTCACCCCTCCACTTT,CASSRLRGVGINSPLHF
TRBV20-1,TRBJ2-3,-,TRBD2,TGCAGTGCGGTAGCGGGCCCCGGCACAGATACGCAGTATTTT,CSAVAGPGTDTQYF
TRBV7-9,TRBJ2-5,few,TRBD2,TGTGCCAGCAGCCCGACAGCGGGGCCTCAAGAGACCCAGTACTTC,CASSPTAGPQETQYF
TRBV11-2,TRBJ2-1,-,-,TGTGCCAGCAGCTTAGATCCGGGGGCAAATGAGCAGTTCTTC,CASSLDPGANEQFF
TRBV6-5,TRBJ2-5,-,-,TGTGCCAGCAATCCAGGGGCCTACCAAGAGACCCAGTACTTC,CASNPGAYQETQYF
TRBV7-8,TRBJ1-6,-,TRBD1,TGTGCCAGCAGCCCCTGGGACAGGGTATACAATTCACCCCTCCACTTT,CASSPWDRVYNSPLHF
TRBV6-5,TRBJ1-1,-,-,TGTGCCAGCAGTTACTCAGTCGGGAACACTGAAGCTTTCTTT,CASSYSVGNTEAFF
TRBV7-2,TRBJ2-3,few,TRBD2,TGTGCCAGCAGCTTTAGCGGGAGTCGTACGCAGTATTTT,CASSFSGSRTQYF
TRBV7-9,TRBJ2-3,few,-,TGTGCCAGCAGCCGTCCCCGGGACACCAGCACAGATACGCAGTATTTT,CASSRPRDTSTDTQYF
TRBV4-1,TRBJ1-1,few,-,TGCGCCAGCAGCCCAGGACATTGGACGGTGGCGAACACTGAAGCTTTCTTT,CASSPGHWTVANTEAFF
TRBV18,TRBJ1-5,-,-,TGTGCCAGCTCACCAAGGTCCCCAGATCAGCCCCAGCATTTT,CASSPRSPDQPQHF
TRBV9,TRBJ2-7,-,TRBD1,TGTGCCAGCAGCCCCGGGACAGGGGCCCCCTACGAGCAGTACTTC,CASSPGTGAPYEQYF
TRBV6-2/TRBV6-3,TRBJ2-5,-,TRBD2,TGTGCCAGCAAGGGAGGGGCGGGGCCTGGGACCCAGTACTTC,CASKGGAGPGTQYF
TRBV7-9,TRBJ2-7,few,TRBD2,TGTGCCAGCAGCTCTCCGCTAAGACTAGCTTCGTACGAGCAGTACTTC,CASSSPLRLASYEQYF
TRBV12-3/TRBV12-4,TRBJ2-1,many,TRBD1,TGTGCCAGCAGCCATAACCGGGGACAGGCGGGTCCGACGGTCTTC,CASSHNRGQAGPTVF
TRBV11-2,TRBJ2-1,few,-,TGTGCCAGCAGCCCCGGGGCCCTAATGAAGCAGTTCTTC,CASSPGALMKQFF
TRBV7-2,TRBJ2-3,-,TRBD2,TGTGCCAGCAGGGGAGCGGGGGGCCTTCTCTCGGGTCAGTATTTT,CASRGAGGLLSGQYF
TRBV20-1,TRBJ1-2,-,TRBD1,TGCAGTGCCCCGACAGGGGGAGGTGGCTACACCTTC,CSAPTGGGGYTF
TRBV4-1,TRBJ1-1,few,TRBD1,TGCGCCAGCAGCCACACCGGACAGGGGGGGACTGAAGCTTTCTTT,CASSHTGQGGTEAFF
TRBV6-6,TRBJ1-1,few,TRBD1,TGTGCCAGCGGGACCGGACAGGGGGCGAGGACTGAAGCTTTCTTT,CASGTGQGARTEAFF
TRBV28,TRBJ2-5,-,-,TGTGCCAGCAGTTTGGGGGGCGGCGTCCAAGAGACCCAGTACTTC,CASSLGGGVQETQYF
TRBV18,TRBJ2-7,few,-,TGTGCCAGCTCACCGGTACATACCTACGAGCAGTACTTC,CASSPVHTYEQYF
TRBV5-6,TRBJ2-5,many,TRBD1,TGTGCCAGCAGGGCCGGGACAGGATTCCAAGAGACCCAGTACTTC,CASRAGTGFQETQYF
TRBV10-3,TRBJ2-1,few,-,TGTGCCATCAGGGAGGGGAGTTACAATGAGCAGTTCTTC,CAIREGSYNEQFF
TRBV4-1,TRBJ2-1,-,TRBD1,TGCGCCAGCAGCCAGACCGGGACAGCTTACAATGAGCAGTTCTTC,CASSQTGTAYNEQFF
TRBV29-1,TRBJ1-1,-,-,TGCAGCGTTGGAATAGGGGGGACTGAAGCTTTCTTT,CSVGIGGTEAFF
TRBV5-1,TRBJ2-3,many,TRBD2,TGCGCCAGCAGCCCGCCGACTAGCGGGATTTCTAGCACAGATACGCAGTATTTT,CASSPPTSGISSTDTQYF
TRBV11-2,TRBJ2-1,-,TRBD2,TGTGCCAGCAGCTCCTACCCCGGTAGCGGGACAATTAATGAGCAGTTCTTC,CASSSYPGSGTINEQFF
TRBV12-3/TRBV12-4,TRBJ1-2,-,-,TGTGCCAGCAGTCACTCCACAGGGTTACATGGCTACACCTTC,CASSHSTGLHGYTF
TRBV7-9,TRBJ2-1,few,TRBD2,TGTGCCAGCAGCCATAGCGGGGGGACAAACAATGAGCAGTTCTTC,CASSHSGGTNNEQFF
TRBV7-2,TRBJ1-5,-,TRBD1,TGTGCCAGCAGTCGACAGGGCAGGCAGCCCCAGCATTTT,CASSRQGRQPQHF
TRBV5-1,TRBJ2-5,-,-,TGCGCCAGCAGCTTGGGTGGGGGTAGCCCCCAAGAGACCCAGTACTTC,CASSLGGGSPQETQYF
TRBV5-1,TRBJ2-2,few,-,TGCGCCAGCAACGGGCAGAACACCGGGGAGCTGTTTTTT,CASNGQNTGELFF
TRBV12-3/TRBV12-4,TRBJ2-3,-,-,TGTGCCAGCACCTCCCGAGGAGGGCTGGGGGCAGATACGCAGTATTTT,CASTSRGGLGADTQYF
TRBV21-1,TRBJ2-3,-,-,TGTGCCAGCAGCAATATAGCGGACACAGATACGCAGTATTTT,CASSNIADTDTQYF
TRBV7-6,TRBJ1-2,-,-,TGTGCCAGCACCATGGTCGCTGGGAGCTACACCTTC,CASTMVAGSYTF
TRBV12-3/TRBV12-4,TRBJ1-5,-,TRBD1,TGTGCCAGCAGTCCCGGGACAGGGGTGAGCAATCAGCCCCAGCATTTT,CASSPGTGVSNQPQHF
TRBV5-1,TRBJ2-3,-,TRBD1,TGCGCCAGCTACCGACAGGGGGCGCCGTGGGGAGATACGCAGTATTTT,CASYRQGAPWGDTQYF
TRBV25-1,TRBJ2-7,few,TRBD1,TGTGCCAGCAGTGCCGGACAGGGGGATCACGAGCAGTACTTC,CASSAGQGDHEQYF
TRBV5-1,TRBJ2-5,once,-,TGCGCCAGCAGCGACCCATCAGGGCCCCAAGAGACCCAGTACTTC,CASSDPSGPQETQYF
TRBV7-2,TRBJ2-7,-,-,TGTGCCAGCAGTAACGGCCCTCTGGGGGAGCAGTACTTC,CASSNGPLGEQYF
TRBV4-2,TRBJ2-3,-,-,TGTGCCAGCAGCCAACCGGCCGCCAGGGGTCGGTCAGATACGCAGTATTTT,CASSQPAARGRSDTQYF
TRBV10-3,TRBJ2-7,-,-,TGTGCCATCAGTGCGGGCTCCTACGAGCAGTACTTC,CAISAGSYEQYF
TRBV6-5,TRBJ1-3,-,-,TGTGCCAGCAGCCAAGGGCGGTTCTCTGGAAACACCATATATTTT,CASSQGRFSGNTIYF
TRBV20-1,TRBJ1-1,-,TRBD1,TGCAGTGCTGACAGGGCGGGGACTGAAGCTTTCTTT,CSADRAGTEAFF
TRBV7-3,TRBJ1-2,few,TRBD1,TGTGCCAGCAGCCCGGAACAGGGGGCTCTCGTGGGGGGCTACACCTTC,CASSPEQGALVGGYTF
TRBV6-4,TRBJ2-5,-,TRBD2,TGTGCCAGCATCGTGGCTAGCGGGGCGCAAGAGACCCAGTACTTC,CASIVASGAQETQYF
TRBV27,TRBJ2-3,-,-,TGTGCCAGCAGTTTAGGGACCTCGAGCACAGATACGCAGTATTTT,CASSLGTSSTDTQYF
TRBV12-3/TRBV12-4,TRBJ2-1,-,-,TGTGCCAGCGCCGACCCTGGAGGGAATGAGCAGTTCTTC,CASADPGGNEQFF
TRBV12-3/TRBV12-4,TRBJ2-3,-,-,TGTGCCAGCAGTACGGGGGACACGCAGTATTTT,CASSTGDTQYF